This T cell receptor beta chain is drawn from a study of T cell responses to AZD1222 COVID-19 vaccine. Study-wide background: Pooled together were second doses at about 4 or about 12 weeks.

Details on this clone: Its matching antigen is unknown.

The germline V and J ends were trimmed by 4 bases and 8 bases, with 14 bases remaining between them. The CDR3 contains 13 residues. The V gene's germline CDR1 is SNHLY and CDR2 FYNNEI. General study findings and limits: Reports say nearly half of spike-specific TCRs go after unmutated variant regions. Vaccine-associated CD4 TCRs spanned spike, dominant at 160-218 and 743-854. Two AZD1222 doses significantly raised spike-specific TCR breadth and depth over controls.

Produced via immunoSEQ multiplex PCR; TCRdb's table is partial and in-frame only. The table includes 80,000 to 100,000 clones, approximately 86% detected once. The material was peripheral blood, obtained on day 0 of AZD1222 vaccination. The chain employs TRBV2 and TRBJ1-2, with TRBD1 as a possible D gene (6 bases). This sequence originates from an adult in good health. The CDR3 bases are TGTGCCAGCAGTGTACAGGGTACGGGAGGCTACACCTTC. It codes for CASSVQGTGGYTF.